The sequence of this T cell receptor beta chain was determined in a study of cytomegalovirus exposure and HLA in healthy donors. As for the study in general: Within an early data release were about 80 million unique TCRs drawn from HLA-typed donors.

The V and J ends lost 4 bases and 2 bases respectively, with 13 bases between them. Germline CDR1 MDHEN, CDR2 SYDVKM. This CDR3 has 15 residues. The PCR ran on 60 Vbeta and 13 Jbeta primers. Using immunoSEQ multiplex PCR, the repertoire was profiled, and TCRdb retains in-frame clones only, with some absent. Counted here are roughly 120,000 clones, approximately 83% occurring once; the ten biggest clones make up more than 1.5%. Material: PBMCs. The V call is TRBV28, the J call TRBJ2-3; TRBD1 might be the D (5 bases). This receptor was identified in a man in his forties in good health and CMV-seronegative. The CDR3 nucleotides read TGTGCCAGCAGTTCGATGGACACGAACACAGATACGCAGTATTTT. Translated, it gives CASSSMDTNTDTQYF.